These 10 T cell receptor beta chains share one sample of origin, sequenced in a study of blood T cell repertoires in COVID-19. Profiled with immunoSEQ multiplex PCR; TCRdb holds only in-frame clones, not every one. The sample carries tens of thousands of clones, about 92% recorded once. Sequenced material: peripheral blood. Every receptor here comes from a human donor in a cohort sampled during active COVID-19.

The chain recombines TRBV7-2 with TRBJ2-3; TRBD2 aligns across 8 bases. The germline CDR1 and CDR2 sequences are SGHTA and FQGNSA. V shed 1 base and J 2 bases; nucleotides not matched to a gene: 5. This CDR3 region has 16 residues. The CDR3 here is CASSLGLGRVTDTQYF. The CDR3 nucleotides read TGTGCCAGCAGCTTAGGACTCGGGAGGGTCACAGATACGCAGTATTTT. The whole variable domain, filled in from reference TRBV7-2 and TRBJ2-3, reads GAGVSQSPSNKVTEKGKDVELRCDPISGHTALYWYRQSLGQGLEFLIYFQGNSAPDKSGLPSDRFSAERTGGSVSTLTIQRTQQEDSAVYLCASSLGLGRVTDTQYFGPGTRLTVL.

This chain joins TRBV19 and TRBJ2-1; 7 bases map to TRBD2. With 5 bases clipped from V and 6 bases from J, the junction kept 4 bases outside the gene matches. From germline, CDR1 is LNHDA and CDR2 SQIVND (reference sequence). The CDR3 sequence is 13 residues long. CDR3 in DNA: TGTGCCAGTAGTGATCGACTAGCCAATGAGCAGTTCTTC. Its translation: CASSDRLANEQFF.

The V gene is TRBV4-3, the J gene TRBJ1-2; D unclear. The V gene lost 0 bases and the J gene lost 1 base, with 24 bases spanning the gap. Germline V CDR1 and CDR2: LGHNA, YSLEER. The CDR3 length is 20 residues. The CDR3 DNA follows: TGCGCCAGCAGCCAAGATTATCGGCCCTACGATGCGGTAGATAACTATGGCTACACCTTC. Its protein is CASSQDYRPYDAVDNYGYTF.

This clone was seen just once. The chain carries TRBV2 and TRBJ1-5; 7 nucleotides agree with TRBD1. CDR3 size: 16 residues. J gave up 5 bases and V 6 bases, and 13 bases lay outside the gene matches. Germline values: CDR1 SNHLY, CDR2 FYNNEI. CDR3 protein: CASRDVGTATHQPQHF. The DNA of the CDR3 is TGTGCCAGCAGAGACGTAGGGACAGCTACACATCAGCCCCAGCATTTT.

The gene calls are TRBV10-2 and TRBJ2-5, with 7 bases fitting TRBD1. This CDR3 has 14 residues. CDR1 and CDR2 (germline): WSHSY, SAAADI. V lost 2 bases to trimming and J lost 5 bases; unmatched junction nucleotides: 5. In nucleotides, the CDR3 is TGCGCCAGCAGTGAGGGGGACAGTGGGGAGACCCAGTACTTC. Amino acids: CASSEGDSGETQYF.

The chain's CDR3 is CASSIQGSNTEAFF. CDR3 sequence (DNA): TGCGCCAGCAGCATACAGGGCTCGAACACTGAAGCTTTCTTT. J is TRBJ1-1 and V is TRBV5-1; a possible D gene is TRBD1 (6 bases). This CDR3 spans 14 amino acids. Germline CDR1 SGHRS, CDR2 YFSETQ. Trimming removed 4 bases at V and 1 base at J, with 11 bases between.

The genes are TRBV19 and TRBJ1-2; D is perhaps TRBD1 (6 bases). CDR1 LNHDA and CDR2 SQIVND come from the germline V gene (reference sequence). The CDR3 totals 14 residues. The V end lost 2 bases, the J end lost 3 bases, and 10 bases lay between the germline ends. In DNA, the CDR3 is TGTGCCAGTAGTATATCAGGGGATTACTATGGCTACACCTTC. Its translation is CASSISGDYYGYTF.

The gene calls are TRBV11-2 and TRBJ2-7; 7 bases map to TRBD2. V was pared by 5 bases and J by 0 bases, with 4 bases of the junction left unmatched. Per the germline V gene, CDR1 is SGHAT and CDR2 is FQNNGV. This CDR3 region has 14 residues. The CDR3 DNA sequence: TGTGCCAGCAGCCTGGGACTAACCTCCTACGAGCAGTACTTC. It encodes CASSLGLTSYEQYF.

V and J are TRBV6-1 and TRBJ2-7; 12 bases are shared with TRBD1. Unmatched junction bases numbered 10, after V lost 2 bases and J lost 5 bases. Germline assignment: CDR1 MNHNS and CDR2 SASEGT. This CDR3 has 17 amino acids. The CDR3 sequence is CASSEFLGTGGLNEQYF. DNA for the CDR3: TGTGCCAGCAGTGAATTCTTGGGGACAGGGGGCTTGAACGAGCAGTACTTC.

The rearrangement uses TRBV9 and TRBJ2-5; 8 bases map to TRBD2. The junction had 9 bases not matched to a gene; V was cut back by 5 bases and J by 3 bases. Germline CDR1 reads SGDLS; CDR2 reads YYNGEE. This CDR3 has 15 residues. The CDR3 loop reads CASRSGTRVEETQYF. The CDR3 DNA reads TGTGCCAGCAGATCCGGGACTAGGGTCGAAGAGACCCAGTACTTC.